In this sample, the clone carrying this T cell receptor beta chain turned up many times. The target antigen is unknown. The size of this beta chain means little, since it is a stray read in a library made for alpha chains. The sample comes from a study of spatial heterogeneity in lung cancer. In the study overall: Across tumor regions, counts of TCR transcripts showed a strong correlation with a T cell module score derived from matched bulk RNA-seq. Notes on the study in general: Expanded intratumoral alpha and beta TCR counts tracked tumor mutation counts.

After removal of 2 bases from V and 2 bases from J, the junction contained 5 bases not matched to a gene. Germline CDR1 and CDR2: MNHNS and SASEGT. The CDR3 totals 15 residues. TCRdb recomputed calls from the 5' RACE reads with MiXCR, one row per CDR3 protein. The sample contains about 10,000 distinct CDR3 sequences, around 10% of which appear only once. Time point meaning: sample taken at primary tumor resection. The sequenced material consisted of unsorted whole RNA from tumor, nontumor lung or frozen PBMC. V usage is TRBV6-1 and J usage is TRBJ2-5, with 7 nucleotides matching TRBD1. The clonotype originates from a male donor with early-stage non-small cell lung cancer. The sample here was lung tumor tissue, taken at surgery. CDR3 in DNA: TGTGCCAGCAGTGAATTAACGGACAGGCAAGAGACCCAGTACTTC. As protein: CASSELTDRQETQYF.